This entry lists 24 T cell receptor beta chains sequenced from one sample in a study of STAT5B mutations in CD4+ large granular lymphocyte leukemia. Only in-frame clones appear in the TCRdb table, and some are missing; sequencing was by immunoSEQ multiplex PCR. This sample has over 35,000 clones, with roughly 85% found just once. The sequencing input was CD4+ T cells from blood buffy coats. The source is a human donor in good health.

The chain carries TRBV6-1 and TRBJ1-5, with D uncertain. The CDR3 consists of 13 residues. Per germline, CDR1 MNHNS and CDR2 SASEGT. V was pared by 5 bases and J by 4 bases, with 9 bases between. The CDR3 region has the DNA TGTGCCAGCAGTCTGGACGGAAATCAGCCCCAGCATTTT. This gives the protein CASSLDGNQPQHF.

This clone was observed once. This sequence joins TRBV11-3 and TRBJ2-6; maybe TRBD1 (7 bases). Trimming removed 7 bases from V and 2 bases from J, with 15 bases in between. The CDR3 extends over 16 amino acids. CDR1 and CDR2 from the germline V gene are SGHNT and YENEEA. DNA of the CDR3: TGTGCCAGCAAAGGCAGGGGGGAAGCTGGGGCCAACGTCCTGACTTTC. Protein: CASKGRGEAGANVLTF. Looking up the rest from reference TRBV11-3 and TRBJ2-6 gives the full variable domain: EAGVVQSPRYKIIEKKQPVAFWCNPISGHNTLYWYLQNLGQGPELLIRYENEEAVDDSQLPKDRFSAERLKGVDSTLKIQPAELGDSAVYLCASKGRGEAGANVLTFGAGSRLTVL.

The chain couples TRBV25-1 to TRBJ1-4; D gene ambiguous. CDR1 and CDR2 (germline): MGHDK, SYGVNS. The CDR3 runs to 13 residues. V dropped 2 bases and J dropped 5 bases, with 6 bases sitting between them. CDR3 residues: CASSEQANEKLFF. DNA for the CDR3: TGTGCCAGCAGTGAACAGGCGAATGAAAAACTGTTTTTT.

V and J are TRBV27 and TRBJ1-5; D perhaps matches TRBD1 (5 bases). The CDR3 loop spans 17 amino acids. Germline loops: CDR1 MNHEY, CDR2 SMNVEV (reference sequence). Trimming pared 5 bases from V and 1 base from J, leaving 18 bases between. CDR3 DNA: TGTGCCAGCAGTAAGCAGCCGACAGTTGCCAGCAATCAGCCCCAGCATTTT. Protein: CASSKQPTVASNQPQHF.

The gene calls are TRBV6-5 and TRBJ1-2, with D possibly being TRBD1 (5 bases). There are 15 residues in the CDR3. Trimming left V 6 bases short and J 4 bases short, with 18 bases between. Germline CDR1 and CDR2: MNHEY and SVGAGI. CDR3 residues: CASSRHTGTIYGYTF. The DNA for the CDR3 is TGTGCCAGCAGCCGCCACACCGGGACCATCTATGGCTACACCTTC.

V is TRBV5-6 and J is TRBJ1-1; D uncertain. Germline V CDR1 and CDR2: SGHDT, YYEEEE. The CDR3 loop spans 12 amino acids. V gave up 2 bases and J gave up 3 bases, with 5 bases separating them. CDR3 nucleotides: TGTGCCAGCAGCTTTTGGGACACTGAAGCTTTCTTT. Translated, it gives CASSFWDTEAFF.

This chain uses TRBV2 with TRBJ1-1; 11 bases map to TRBD1. The CDR3 extends over 14 amino acids. V lost 6 bases, J lost 0 bases, and 0 bases stayed unmatched. Germline values: CDR1 SNHLY, CDR2 FYNNEI. CDR3 residues: CASRDRGLNTEAFF. The DNA for the CDR3 is TGTGCCAGCAGGGACAGGGGGCTGAACACTGAAGCTTTCTTT.

This clone was detected once. V is TRBV27 and J is TRBJ2-5; D is possibly TRBD2 (6 bases). Trimming removed 2 bases from V and 2 bases from J, with 9 bases in between. Germline assignment: CDR1 MNHEY and CDR2 SMNVEV (reference sequence). The CDR3 runs to 14 residues. The CDR3 is CASSLVGGQETQYF. CDR3 bases: TGTGCCAGCAGTTTAGTTGGGGGGCAAGAGACCCAGTACTTC.

This sequence joins TRBV30 and TRBJ2-2; no reliable D call. The V gene lost 0 bases and the J gene lost 2 bases, with 4 bases spanning the gap. This CDR3 is built from 13 residues. Germline CDR1 and CDR2: GTSNPN and SVGIG (reference sequence). Written as DNA, the CDR3 is TGTGCCTGGAGTGTAACAAACACCGGGGAGCTGTTTTTT. Translating gives CAWSVTNTGELFF.

CDR3 protein: CASSFTGQLNNEQFF. Here the CDR3 DNA reads TGCGCCAGCAGCTTTACTGGACAACTGAACAATGAGCAGTTCTTC. The chain couples TRBV5-1 to TRBJ2-1, with TRBD1 as a possible D gene (5 bases). Trimming removed 2 bases from V and 5 bases from J, with 14 bases in between. The CDR3 consists of 15 residues. Germline V gene data show CDR1 as SGHRS and CDR2 as YFSETQ. Full variable domain (rest looked up from reference TRBV5-1 and TRBJ2-1): KAGVTQTPRYLIKTRGQQVTLSCSPISGHRSVSWYQQTPGQGLQFLFEYFSETQRNKGNFPGRFSGRQFSNSRSEMNVSTLELGDSALYLCASSFTGQLNNEQFFGPGTRLTVL.

The rearrangement links TRBV19 to TRBJ1-2; 7 bases are shared with TRBD1. Germline CDR1 is LNHDA and CDR2 is SQIVND (reference sequence). V trimming: 7 bases; J trimming: 1 base; junction bases outside the gene matches: 9. The CDR3 runs 15 residues. CDR3: CASTLGQTFNYGYTF. In nucleotides, the CDR3 is TGTGCCAGTACCCTGGGACAGACTTTTAACTATGGCTACACCTTC. Supplemented by reference TRBV19 and TRBJ1-2, the full variable domain reads DGGITQSPKYLFRKEGQNVTLSCEQNLNHDAMYWYRQDPGQGLRLIYYSQIVNDFQKGDIAEGYSVSREKKESFPLTVTSAQKNPTAFYLCASTLGQTFNYGYTFGSGTRLTVV.

The chain uses TRBV2 and TRBJ1-1; 8 bases agree with TRBD1. Per the germline V gene, CDR1 is SNHLY and CDR2 is FYNNEI. V lost 9 bases, J lost 4 bases, and 4 bases stayed unmatched. The CDR3 has 12 residues. The CDR3 reads CASDRGGTEAFF. CDR3 DNA sequence: TGTGCCAGTGACAGGGGTGGCACTGAAGCTTTCTTT.

A single count supports this clone. The genes are TRBV7-6 and TRBJ2-5; 10 positions agree with TRBD1. V dropped 5 bases and J dropped 4; count of bases not matched to a gene: 4. The CDR3 totals 14 residues. Germline CDR1 reads SGHVS; CDR2 reads FNYEAQ. The CDR3 nucleotides are TGTGCCAGCAGCCGACAGGGGGCTTCAGAGACCCAGTACTTC. Translation: CASSRQGASETQYF.

The CDR3 here is CASSPERTEYNEQFF. CDR3 sequence (DNA): TGTGCCAGCAGCCCGGAGCGGACAGAATACAATGAGCAGTTCTTC. The gene calls are TRBV27 and TRBJ2-1; D is perhaps TRBD1 (6 bases). Germline lookup yields CDR1 MNHEY and CDR2 SMNVEV (reference sequence). The CDR3 has 15 amino acids. The V gene lost 6 bases and the J gene lost 4 bases, with 16 bases spanning the gap.

The V and J genes are TRBV29-1 and TRBJ2-7, with 12 nucleotides matching TRBD2. V was clipped by 6 bases and J by 7 bases; unmatched bases: 10. CDR3 size: 14 residues. Germline V lookup: CDR1 SQVTM, CDR2 ANQGSEA. The CDR3 spells CSVLSRLAGDEQYF. The DNA of the CDR3 is TGCAGCGTCCTCTCCAGACTAGCGGGAGATGAGCAGTACTTC.

CDR3 amino acids: CASSKTGGVGEKLFF. CDR3 bases: TGTGCCAGCAGCAAGACAGGGGGCGTGGGTGAAAAACTGTTTTTT. The rearrangement joins TRBV7-8 to TRBJ1-4; 10 nucleotides match TRBD1. Germline assignment: CDR1 SGHVS and CDR2 FQNEAQ. With 5 bases clipped from V and 7 bases from J, the junction kept 7 bases outside the gene matches. This CDR3 has 15 amino acids.

This chain links TRBV6-5 with TRBJ1-6, with 7 bases aligning to TRBD1. The CDR3 has 14 amino acids. V shed 8 bases, J shed 6 bases, and the junction held 7 bases outside the gene matches. The V gene's germline CDR1 is MNHEY and CDR2 SVGAGI. The CDR3 DNA follows: TGTGCCAGCCGAAACAGGGGTAGTAATTCACCCCTCCACTTT. Its protein product is CASRNRGSNSPLHF.

CDR3 DNA: TGTGCCAGCAGTGAGCGGGTTGGCTACACCTTC. Encoded protein: CASSERVGYTF. The genes are TRBV6-5 and TRBJ1-2; D is undetermined. This CDR3 is 11 amino acids long. V lost 5 bases, J lost 7 bases, and 8 bases lay in between. Per the germline V gene, CDR1 is MNHEY and CDR2 is SVGAGI.

The chain recombines TRBV28 with TRBJ2-1; 7 nucleotides align to TRBD2. The CDR3 spans 14 residues. Germline V CDR1 and CDR2: MDHEN, SYDVKM. V lost 7 bases to trimming and J lost 3 bases; unmatched junction nucleotides: 6. The CDR3 region has the DNA TGTGCCAGCACACGAACGGGGGGCTACAATGAGCAGTTCTTC. This codes for CASTRTGGYNEQFF.

This clone came up a few times. This chain connects TRBV5-1 to TRBJ2-2; D is uncertain. The CDR3 totals 14 residues. Germline V gene sequence: CDR1 SGHRS, CDR2 YFSETQ. Trimming took off 3 bases at V and 2 bases at J, with 8 bases between the two ends. CDR3 DNA sequence: TGCGCCAGCAGCTCCGGACCCAACACCGGGGAGCTGTTTTTT. Translation: CASSSGPNTGELFF.

V and J are TRBV6-5 and TRBJ2-7, with D perhaps matching TRBD1 (7 bases). The CDR3 sequence is 14 residues long. The germline CDR1 and CDR2 sequences are MNHEY and SVGAGI. The ends were cut back, 2 bases at V and 6 bases at J, with 14 bases in the middle. CDR3 sequence reads: CASSYLAGGGEQYF. DNA of the CDR3: TGTGCCAGCAGTTACCTGGCAGGGGGAGGCGAGCAGTACTTC.

The rearrangement links TRBV18 to TRBJ1-1; D gene ambiguous. The germline V gene encodes CDR1 KGHSH and CDR2 LQKENI. Trimming stripped 3 bases from V and 3 bases from J, with 11 bases between. This CDR3 spans 14 amino acids. The CDR3 bases are TGTGCCAGCTCACCGCGGACGGATCACACTGAAGCTTTCTTT. Translation gives CASSPRTDHTEAFF.

The chain joins TRBV6-6 to TRBJ1-2; TRBD1 might be the D (6 bases). From germline, CDR1 is MNHNY and CDR2 SVGAGI (reference sequence). The CDR3 loop spans 16 amino acids. With 7 bases removed from V and 4 bases from J, the gap between germline ends came to 22 bases. The CDR3 sequence is CASTSGWGGVSYGYTF. The CDR3 DNA is TGTGCCAGCACCTCCGGGTGGGGGGGCGTTAGCTATGGCTACACCTTC.

V usage is TRBV5-1 and J usage is TRBJ1-2; 8 bases are shared with TRBD1. The CDR3 spans 18 residues. Germline V gene lookup returns CDR1 SGHRS and CDR2 YFSETQ. The trim removed 2 bases at V and 3 bases at J, leaving 15 bases unmatched. CDR3 in amino acids: CASSFLGARQGSDYGYTF. For the CDR3, the DNA is TGCGCCAGCAGCTTTTTGGGGGCTAGACAGGGGAGCGACTATGGCTACACCTTC.